This T cell receptor (beta chain) was obtained from a study of lymphopenia after photon versus proton radiotherapy (dated by TCRdb to between 2018 and 2020). Background on the whole study: The immunological effects of photon versus proton radiation therapy were compared in patients with gastrointestinal tumors who developed high-grade lymphopenia. The 15 to 25 patients in the cohort had gastrointestinal tumors, were treated with either photon or proton therapy, and subsequently developed lymphopenia. The study aimed to characterize how the two radiation modalities differ in their impact on the immune system.

In the case of this clone: Its antigen has not been determined. No base quality values were provided; no much bigger clone lies one nucleotide off.

Results the study describes overall, beyond this receptor: During treatment, patients who received proton therapy stayed relatively stable, whereas patients who received photon therapy lost naive T cells and TCR diversity and gained effector/memory populations. Across the cohort, among patients who died, a greater drop in TCR diversity after the nadir was inversely correlated with overall survival time. The survival association was assessed only in patients who died, and better survival with proton therapy was presented by the authors as a possibility rather than a demonstrated result. Once the lymphocyte count had reached its nadir, the repertoires of photon-treated patients showed oligoclonal expansion, particularly of CD8+ Temra cells, and this expansion drove the decline in diversity.

CDR1 SEHNR and CDR2 FQNEAQ are derived from the germline V gene (reference sequence). V is pruned by 3 bases and J by 5 bases, leaving 9 bases of the junction without a gene match. The CDR3 covers 15 residues, taking in both the cysteine and the phenylalanine. Solely the CDR3 DNA is kept, with 45 bases framed from the first base. The library came from the immunoSEQ multiplex PCR assay. T cell repertoires were profiled with deep sequencing of rearranged TCR beta loci together with multiparametric flow cytometry. As stored in TCRdb, this immuneACCESS dataset retains in-frame rearrangements with V and J assigned. A fraction of the clones does not appear; measured against another copy, unresolved V genes explain less than half of the discrepancy, and the remainder lacks a known reason. The sample data list about 160,000 clones, and approximately 90% of these were observed just once. In total, the top ten clones hold roughly 4.7% of the sample.

The rearrangement joined TRBV7-9 to TRBJ1-1; TRBD1 fits 7 bases in the junction. The receptor comes from a man in his forties or fifties with gastric cancer. Sample: peripheral blood, taken from a patient treated with photon-based radiotherapy. The bases read TGTGCCAGCAGCTTGAAGACGGCAGGGGGGACTGAAGCTTTCTTT. Its protein reads: CASSLKTAGGTEAFF.